This T cell receptor beta chain was documented in a study of regulatory T cells in long-lasting Graves disease. Deletions cut 2 bases from V and 0 bases from J, with 8 bases between. The CDR3 contains 15 residues. Germline V lookup: CDR1 SGHKS, CDR2 YYEKEE (reference sequence). The time point denotes: newly diagnosed GD, antithyroid drugs for less than 3 months. Isolated PBMC RNA provided the starting material for the TCR library. Combining iRepertoire HTBI primers with Arm-PCR of CDR3 regions, the authors built TCR beta libraries. TCRdb processed the multiplex PCR reads anew with MiXCR; each CDR3 protein has one entry. The table shows about 620,000 distinct CDR3 sequences, with 16% occurring only once. Points from the study as a whole: Persistent disease preferred TRBV28, TRBJ1-2 and TRBJ2-5.

There are a few counts of this clonotype. Its specificity is unknown. These data were also reused for a study on T cells in Graves' hyperthyroidism and ophthalmopathy. Per that paper: Each diagnosis was grounded in clinical symptoms, serum thyroxine and TRAb, thyroid ultrasound, and orbital computed tomography.

This clonotype was sampled from a woman in her 30s with Graves disease. The genes are TRBV5-5 and TRBJ2-2, with a possible D match to TRBD2 (5 bases). Material: peripheral blood mononuclear cells (PBMCs), obtained at new diagnosis, from a patient treated with antithyroid drugs. The CDR3 sequence: CASSFLASNTGELFF. In DNA form, the CDR3 reads TGTGCCAGCAGCTTCCTAGCCTCGAACACCGGGGAGCTGTTTTTT.